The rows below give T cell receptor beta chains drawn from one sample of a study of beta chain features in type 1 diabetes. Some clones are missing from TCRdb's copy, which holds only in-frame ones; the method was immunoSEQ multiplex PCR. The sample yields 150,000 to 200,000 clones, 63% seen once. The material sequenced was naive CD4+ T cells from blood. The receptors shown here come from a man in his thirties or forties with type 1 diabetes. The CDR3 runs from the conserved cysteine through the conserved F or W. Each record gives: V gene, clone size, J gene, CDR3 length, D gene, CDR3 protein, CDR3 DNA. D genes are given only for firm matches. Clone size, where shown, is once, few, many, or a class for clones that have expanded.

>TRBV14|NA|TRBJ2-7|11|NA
CASSQVHEQYF
TGTGCCAGCAGCCAGGTGCACGAGCAGTACTTC
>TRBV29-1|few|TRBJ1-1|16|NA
CSVPKVRNAMNTEAFF
TGCAGCGTTCCCAAGGTCCGTAACGCGATGAACACTGAAGCTTTCTTT
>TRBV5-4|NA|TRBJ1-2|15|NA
CASSLARTDNYGYTF
TGTGCCAGCAGCTTGGCAAGGACAGATAACTATGGCTACACCTTC
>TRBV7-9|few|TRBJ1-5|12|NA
CASSFGDQPQHF
TGTGCCAGCAGCTTCGGGGATCAGCCCCAGCATTTT
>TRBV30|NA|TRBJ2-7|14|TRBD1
CAWSLGQGAGEQYF
TGTGCCTGGAGTCTGGGACAGGGGGCCGGCGAGCAGTACTTC
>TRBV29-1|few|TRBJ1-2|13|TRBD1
CSVALDRDYGYTF
TGCAGCGTCGCCTTAGACAGGGACTATGGCTACACCTTC
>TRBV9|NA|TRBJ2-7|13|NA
CASSVGGGDEQYF
TGTGCCAGCAGCGTAGGCGGAGGCGACGAGCAGTACTTC
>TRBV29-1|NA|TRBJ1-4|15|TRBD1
CSALQGAATNEKLFF
TGCAGCGCCCTTCAGGGGGCAGCAACTAATGAAAAACTGTTTTTT
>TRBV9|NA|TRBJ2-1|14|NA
CASSVALWDDEQFF
TGTGCCAGCAGCGTAGCACTCTGGGACGATGAGCAGTTCTTC
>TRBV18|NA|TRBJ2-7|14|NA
CASSQRTDQYEQYF
TGTGCCAGCTCGCAACGGACAGATCAGTACGAGCAGTACTTC
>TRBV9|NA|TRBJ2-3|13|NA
CASSVRIPDTQYF
TGTGCCAGCAGCGTACGGATACCAGATACGCAGTATTTT
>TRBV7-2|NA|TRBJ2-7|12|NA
CASSPSSYEQYF
TGTGCCAGCAGCCCAAGCTCCTACGAGCAGTACTTC
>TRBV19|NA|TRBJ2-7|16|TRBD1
CASSIDAGQGDLEQYF
TGTGCCAGTAGTATAGATGCGGGACAGGGGGATCTGGAGCAGTACTTC
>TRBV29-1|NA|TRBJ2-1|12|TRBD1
CSVRQGGNEQFF
TGCAGCGTTAGACAGGGCGGGAATGAGCAGTTCTTC
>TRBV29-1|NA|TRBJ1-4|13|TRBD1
CSVCEGGGEKLFF
TGCAGCGTTTGTGAAGGGGGCGGTGAAAAACTGTTTTTT
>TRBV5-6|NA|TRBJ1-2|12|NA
CASSQINYGYTF
TGTGCCAGCAGCCAGATTAACTATGGCTACACCTTC
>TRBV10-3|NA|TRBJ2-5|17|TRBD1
CAISGTSTGGVPETQYF
TGTGCCATCAGTGGGACCTCGACAGGGGGCGTCCCAGAGACCCAGTACTTC
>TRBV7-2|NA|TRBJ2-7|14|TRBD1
CASSQQGIGYEQYF
TGTGCCAGCAGCCAACAGGGGATCGGCTACGAGCAGTACTTC
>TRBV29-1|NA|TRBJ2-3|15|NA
CSVEDWGRSTDTQYF
TGCAGCGTTGAAGACTGGGGACGAAGCACAGATACGCAGTATTTT
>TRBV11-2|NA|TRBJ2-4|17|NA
CASSYRLENLAKNIQYF
TGTGCCAGCAGCTATCGTCTGGAGAACCTAGCCAAAAACATTCAGTACTTC
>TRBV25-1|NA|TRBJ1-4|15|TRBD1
CASSDPGTGNEKLFF
TGTGCCAGCAGTGATCCAGGGACAGGGAATGAAAAACTGTTTTTT
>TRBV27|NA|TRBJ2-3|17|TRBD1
CASSPARTGTSTDTQYF
TGTGCCAGCAGTCCAGCTCGGACAGGGACTAGCACAGATACGCAGTATTTT
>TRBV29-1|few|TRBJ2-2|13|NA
CSVVRGVTGELFF
TGCAGCGTTGTTCGCGGGGTCACCGGGGAGCTGTTTTTT
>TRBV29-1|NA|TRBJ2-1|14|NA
CSVIQLLGGGEQFF
TGCAGCGTCATTCAGCTGTTAGGCGGAGGGGAGCAGTTCTTC
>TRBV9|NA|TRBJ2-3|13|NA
CASSGPRSDTQYF
TGTGCCAGCAGCGGGCCTAGAAGTGATACGCAGTATTTT
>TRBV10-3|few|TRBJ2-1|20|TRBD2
CAISESKSGGRLSSYNEQFF
TGTGCCATCAGTGAGTCGAAAAGCGGGGGGCGCCTTAGCTCCTACAATGAGCAGTTCTTC
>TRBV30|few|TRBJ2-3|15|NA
CAWSVLVGPTDTQYF
TGTGCCTGGAGTGTACTAGTGGGACCCACAGATACGCAGTATTTT
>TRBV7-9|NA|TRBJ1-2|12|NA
CASSLANYGYTF
TGTGCCAGCAGCTTAGCGAACTATGGCTACACCTTC
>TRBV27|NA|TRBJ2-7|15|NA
CASSLDGISSYEQYF
TGTGCCAGCAGTTTAGACGGTATTTCCTCCTACGAGCAGTACTTC
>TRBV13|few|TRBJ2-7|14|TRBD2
CASRIAGGGYEQYF
TGTGCCAGCAGGATAGCGGGAGGGGGCTACGAGCAGTACTTC
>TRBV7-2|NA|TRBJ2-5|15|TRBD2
CASSPRSGGPQTQYF
TGTGCCAGCAGCCCAAGGAGCGGGGGACCGCAGACCCAGTACTTC
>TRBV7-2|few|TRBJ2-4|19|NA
CASSLSRDRGGSSKNIQYF
TGTGCCAGCAGCCTCTCTCGCGACAGGGGAGGGTCCTCCAAAAACATTCAGTACTTC
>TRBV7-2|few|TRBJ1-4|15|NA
CASSSRTALNEKLFF
TGTGCCAGCAGCTCACGGACAGCGCTTAATGAAAAACTGTTTTTT
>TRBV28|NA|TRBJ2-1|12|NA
CASSSGHNEQFF
TGTGCCAGCAGTTCAGGGCACAATGAGCAGTTCTTC
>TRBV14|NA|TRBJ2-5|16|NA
CASSRRRDSEQETQYF
TGTGCCAGCAGCCGACGACGAGACAGCGAACAAGAGACCCAGTACTTC
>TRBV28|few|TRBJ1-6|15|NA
CASSLGIRGNSPLHF
TGTGCCAGCAGTTTAGGGATCCGAGGAAATTCACCCCTCCACTTT
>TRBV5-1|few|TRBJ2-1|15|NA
CASRDKEGSYNEQFF
TGCGCCAGCAGGGATAAGGAGGGCTCCTACAATGAGCAGTTCTTC
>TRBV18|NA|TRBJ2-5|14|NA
CASSPRRGQETQYF
TGTGCCAGCTCACCGCGCCGGGGTCAAGAGACCCAGTACTTC
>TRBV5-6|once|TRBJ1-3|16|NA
CASSLAGRHSGNTIYF
TGTGCCAGCAGCTTGGCAGGAAGGCACTCTGGAAACACCATATATTTT
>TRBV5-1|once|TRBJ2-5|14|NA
CASSLVPTEETQYF
TGCGCCAGCAGCTTGGTTCCAACCGAAGAGACCCAGTACTTC